Shown below are 24 T cell receptor beta chains from a single sample sequenced in a study of prognosis after radiotherapy for stage I lung cancer. From genomic DNA, TCR beta CDR3 was amplified by two-round multiplex PCR. Amplification during the initial PCR round employed primers specific to each TRBV and TRBJ gene. Each CDR3 protein gets one entry after TCRdb re-called the multiplex PCR reads with MiXCR. This sample has roughly 23,000 distinct CDR3 sequences, with roughly 39% found just once. This material consisted of PBMCs, taken before or after stereotactic body radiation therapy (not recorded which). These receptors were collected from a donor of 50 years or more with non-small cell lung cancer.

This clonotype was recorded many times. V usage is TRBV18 and J usage is TRBJ2-1; 15 nucleotides agree with TRBD2. The germline gives CDR1 KGHSH, CDR2 LQKENI. V was clipped by 0 bases and J by 7 bases; unmatched bases: 1. There are 16 residues in the CDR3. CDR3 loop: CASSPPGLAGGNEQFF. The CDR3 region has the DNA TGTGCCAGCTCACCACCCGGACTAGCGGGAGGGAATGAGCAGTTCTTC. Looking up the rest from reference TRBV18 and TRBJ2-1 gives the full variable domain: NAGVMQNPRHLVRRRGQEARLRCSPMKGHSHVYWYRQLPEEGLKFMVYLQKENIIDESGMPKERFSAEFPKEGPSILRIQQVVRGDSAAYFCASSPPGLAGGNEQFFGPGTRLTVL.

This sequence joins TRBV7-2 and TRBJ2-2; TRBD2 is a possible D gene (6 bases). The CDR3 has 17 amino acids. Germline V gene lookup returns CDR1 SGHTA and CDR2 FQGNSA. V lost 1 base to trimming and J lost 4 bases, with 16 bases between them. CDR3 sequence reads: CASSLDWGTASTGELFF. As DNA, the CDR3 is TGTGCCAGCAGCTTAGACTGGGGGACTGCGAGCACCGGGGAGCTGTTTTTT.

By share, this clonotype counts as medium-sized. The V call is TRBV5-1, the J call TRBJ1-6; D is unresolved. Trimming removed 5 bases at V and 4 bases at J, with 13 bases between. Germline values: CDR1 SGHRS, CDR2 YFSETQ. The CDR3 is 15 residues long. In DNA, the CDR3 is TGCGCCAGCAGAGAAACTACAAATTATAATTCACCCCTCCACTTT. Its protein is CASRETTNYNSPLHF.

J is TRBJ2-7 and V is TRBV12-3 or TRBV12-4, with 7 bases identical to TRBD1. This CDR3 region has 15 residues. The trim removed 5 bases at V and 6 bases at J, leaving 13 bases unmatched. The CDR3 DNA follows: TGTGCCAGCAGTCCAGGGGGAGCGTGCTCTGGCGAGCAGTACTTC. Protein product: CASSPGGACSGEQYF.

The chain uses TRBV20-1 and TRBJ2-5, with TRBD2 matching over 12 bases. CDR1 is DFQATT, CDR2 SNEGSKA, per germline (reference sequence). The junction had 9 bases not matched to a gene; V was cut back by 6 bases and J by 4 bases. CDR3 length: 15 amino acids. CDR3 amino acids: CSAHPPGLAGETQYF. The DNA of the CDR3 is TGCAGTGCCCACCCCCCGGGACTAGCGGGAGAGACCCAGTACTTC.

The V and J genes are TRBV4-3 and TRBJ2-7, with 7 bases that match TRBD2. The CDR3 has 14 amino acids. V gave up 4 bases and J gave up 0 bases; unmatched junction bases: 3. Germline V gene lookup returns CDR1 LGHNA and CDR2 YSLEER. CDR3 DNA: TGCGCCAGCAGCCTGTGGACTAGCTCCTACGAGCAGTACTTC. Translated: CASSLWTSSYEQYF.

The chain joins TRBV6-2 or TRBV6-3 to TRBJ2-3; no clear D gene. This CDR3 contains 16 residues. Trimming removed 7 bases from V and 0 bases from J, with 17 bases in between. CDR1 and CDR2 from the germline V gene are MNHEY and SVGEGT. In nucleotides, the CDR3 is TGTGCCAGCATCATGGAAGCCCTACTTAGCACAGATACGCAGTATTTT. It codes for CASIMEALLSTDTQYF.

This rearrangement joins TRBV7-9 to TRBJ2-1; TRBD2 agrees at 16 bases. The CDR3 covers 19 residues. Germline CDR1 and CDR2: SEHNR and FQNEAQ (reference sequence). The trim removed 6 bases at V and 8 bases at J, leaving 16 bases unmatched. In DNA form, the CDR3 reads TGTGCCAGCAGGTCTGATGCCCGGGGACTAGCGGGAGGGCTGCATGAGCAGTTCTTC. It codes for CASRSDARGLAGGLHEQFF.

This clonotype was counted at least ten times. The rearrangement links TRBV5-1 to TRBJ1-4, with 8 bases lining up with TRBD1. Germline trimming cut 2 bases from V and 0 bases from J; bases unmatched to any gene: 9. The CDR3 loop spans 18 amino acids. Germline V CDR1 and CDR2: SGHRS, YFSETQ. For the CDR3, the DNA is TGCGCCAGCAGCTTTTGGACAGGGCTTTTTGCAACTAATGAAAAACTGTTTTTT. It specifies CASSFWTGLFATNEKLFF.

This rearrangement joins TRBV3-1 to TRBJ2-7; 9 nucleotides line up with TRBD1. Germline V gene lookup returns CDR1 LGHDT and CDR2 YNNKEL (reference sequence). Unmatched junction bases numbered 3, after V lost 2 bases and J lost 4 bases. CDR3 length: 14 amino acids. The CDR3 coding sequence is TGTGCCAGCAGCCAAAAAGGACAGGGGTACGAGCAGTACTTC. It translates to CASSQKGQGYEQYF.

The V gene is TRBV4-1, the J gene TRBJ2-3; TRBD2 matches 10 bases. Per germline, CDR1 MGHRA and CDR2 YSYEKL. The CDR3 runs to 18 residues. Trimming removed 4 bases from V and 2 bases from J; junction bases left unmatched: 12. The CDR3 loop reads CASSPRLAGAGPTDTQYF. Written as DNA, the CDR3 is TGCGCCAGCAGCCCGAGGCTAGCGGGAGCAGGTCCCACAGATACGCAGTATTTT.

This clonotype was counted many times. The rearrangement links TRBV7-9 to TRBJ2-7; tentative D call: TRBD2 (6 bases). The CDR3 covers 14 residues. Trimming removed 5 bases from V and 5 bases from J, with 16 bases in between. Per the germline V gene, CDR1 is SEHNR and CDR2 is FQNEAQ (reference sequence). CDR3 in amino acids: CASSLTGGDHEQYF. The CDR3 bases are TGTGCCAGCAGCCTCACAGGAGGGGACCACGAGCAGTACTTC.

The table lists this clonotype with many counts. The chain employs TRBV28 and TRBJ1-2; D gene ambiguous. The CDR3 is 16 amino acids. The germline V and J ends were trimmed by 5 bases and 2 bases, with 18 bases remaining between them. Germline CDR1 reads MDHEN; CDR2 reads SYDVKM. The DNA of the CDR3 is TGTGCCAGCAGTCCACCCCGCGCGCAGCCGAACTATGGCTACACCTTC. This gives the protein CASSPPRAQPNYGYTF.

In this sample, this clonotype turned up once. V gene TRBV12-5 combines with J gene TRBJ1-3; a possible D gene is TRBD1 (6 bases). CDR1 LGHNT and CDR2 FRNRAP come from the germline V gene. V gave up 2 bases and J gave up 2 bases, with 13 bases separating them. CDR3 length: 16 amino acids. This CDR3 is CASGLQGHRAGNTIYF. CDR3 in DNA: TGTGCTAGTGGTTTGCAGGGTCACAGGGCTGGAAACACCATATATTTT. The full variable domain, its missing parts supplied by reference TRBV12-5 and TRBJ1-3, is DARVTQTPRHKVTEMGQEVTMRCQPILGHNTVFWYRQTMMQGLELLAYFRNRAPLDDSGMPKDRFSAEMPDATLATLKIQPSEPRDSAVYFCASGLQGHRAGNTIYFGEGSWLTVV.

This clonotype has a count of ten or more. The genes are TRBV14 and TRBJ2-2, with D uncertain. The germline V gene encodes CDR1 SGHDN and CDR2 FVKESK. The V end lost 0 bases, the J end lost 4 bases, and 12 bases lay between the germline ends. The CDR3 spans 16 residues. This chain's CDR3 is CASSQESGYITGELFF. CDR3 DNA: TGTGCCAGCAGCCAAGAGTCGGGCTACATCACCGGGGAGCTGTTTTTT.

At least ten counts were recorded for this clonotype. J is TRBJ1-1 and V is TRBV28; D gene uncertain. V gave up 5 bases and J gave up 1 base, with 8 bases separating them. Looked up from germline, CDR1 is MDHEN and CDR2 is SYDVKM. The CDR3 contains 13 residues. This CDR3 reads CASSRNSNTEAFF. The CDR3 DNA follows: TGTGCCAGCAGTCGTAACTCGAACACTGAAGCTTTCTTT.

This clonotype occurred many times. V is TRBV9 and J is TRBJ1-4; the D is unclear. The CDR3 has 12 residues. From germline, CDR1 is SGDLS and CDR2 YYNGEE. V lost 0 bases to trimming and J lost 7 bases, with 4 bases between them. The CDR3 region is CASSVDGEKLFF. The CDR3 nucleotides read TGTGCCAGCAGCGTAGATGGTGAAAAACTGTTTTTT.

Worth noting for this clonotype: Since a much larger clone is just one base distant, this may be a read error. The rearrangement joins TRBV11-1 to TRBJ1-1, with 12 positions matching TRBD1. J lost 2 bases, V lost 5 bases, and 12 bases had no gene match. CDR1 and CDR2 (germline): SGHAT, FQDESV (reference sequence). The CDR3 is 18 amino acids. The CDR3 coding sequence is TGTGCCAGCAGCCCGAAGTGCCCCGGGACAGGGGGCAACACTGAAGCTTTCTTT. Amino acids: CASSPKCPGTGGNTEAFF.

This CDR3 is CASSPGSEQFF. CDR3 DNA sequence: TGTGCCAGCAGCCCCGGCAGTGAGCAGTTCTTC. The chain links TRBV3-1 to TRBJ2-1; no reliable D call. This CDR3 has 11 residues. Germline V CDR1 and CDR2: LGHDT, YNNKEL (reference sequence). Trimming took off 4 bases at V and 9 bases at J, with 7 bases between the two ends.

This clonotype was counted between two and nine times. The CDR3 DNA reads TGTGCCAGCAGTTACGGAGAGTCCTACGAGCAGTACTTC. Translation gives CASSYGESYEQYF. The gene calls are TRBV6-5 and TRBJ2-7; no clear D. Trimming pared 2 bases from V and 1 base from J, leaving 6 bases between. The CDR3 runs to 13 residues. The germline V gene has CDR1 MNHEY and CDR2 SVGAGI.

Ten or more counts support this clonotype. The chain joins TRBV6-2 or TRBV6-3 to TRBJ1-1; D unresolved. The CDR3 spans 16 residues. Trimming took off 2 bases at V and 0 bases at J, with 13 bases between the two ends. CDR1 is MNHEY, CDR2 SVGEGT, per germline. CDR3 nucleotide sequence: TGTGCCAGCAGTTACAAGGGTTGGCAAATGAACACTGAAGCTTTCTTT. It encodes CASSYKGWQMNTEAFF.

This rearrangement joins TRBV6-1 to TRBJ2-2, with D possibly being TRBD1 (6 bases). The CDR3 runs 14 residues. V was clipped by 6 bases and J by 7 bases, with 15 bases between them. From germline, CDR1 is MNHNS and CDR2 SASEGT. The CDR3 DNA reads as TGTGCCAGCAGCCCATTGGGGGCAAACGGGGAGCTGTTTTTT. It specifies CASSPLGANGELFF.

A single count supports this clonotype. This rearrangement joins TRBV11-2 to TRBJ2-1, with 8 nucleotides matching TRBD1. V shed 5 bases, J shed 7 bases, and the junction held 4 bases outside the gene matches. From germline, CDR1 is SGHAT and CDR2 FQNNGV. This CDR3 is built from 13 residues. This CDR3 is CASSRDRTNEQFF. CDR3 DNA: TGTGCCAGCAGCCGGGACAGGACTAATGAGCAGTTCTTC.

Turning to this clonotype: Relative to the germline gene, one junction end is altered; a read error may explain this. The J gene is TRBJ2-7, the V gene TRBV7-9; 9 positions agree with TRBD2. CDR3 length equals 14 residues. CDR1 is SEHNR and CDR2 is FQNEAQ in the germline V gene (reference sequence). For the CDR3, the DNA is TGTGCCAGCAGCCTAGCGGGATCCTCCTACGAGCAGTACTTC. This sequence encodes CASSLAGSSYEQYF.